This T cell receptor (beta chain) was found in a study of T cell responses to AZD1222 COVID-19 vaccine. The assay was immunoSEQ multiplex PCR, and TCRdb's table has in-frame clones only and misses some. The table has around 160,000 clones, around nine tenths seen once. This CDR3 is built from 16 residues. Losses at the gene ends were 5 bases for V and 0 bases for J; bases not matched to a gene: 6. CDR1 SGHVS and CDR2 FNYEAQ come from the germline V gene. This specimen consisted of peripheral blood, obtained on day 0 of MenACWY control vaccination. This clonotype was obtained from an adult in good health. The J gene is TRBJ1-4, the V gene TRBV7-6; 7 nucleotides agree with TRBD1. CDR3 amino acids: CASSMDRYATNEKLFF. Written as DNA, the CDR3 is TGTGCCAGCAGCATGGACAGGTATGCAACTAATGAAAAACTGTTTTTT.